Following are 10 T cell receptor beta chains from one sample sequenced in a study of blood T cell repertoires in COVID-19. Some clones are missing from TCRdb's copy, which holds only in-frame ones; the method was immunoSEQ multiplex PCR. The table includes over 70,000 clones, approximately 87% detected once. Sequencing input: peripheral blood. The receptor set was obtained from a human donor in a cohort sampled during active COVID-19.

Concerning this clone itself: The sample holds other DNA sequences that translate to the same CDR3. The J gene is TRBJ2-7, the V gene TRBV27; tentative D call: TRBD2 (6 bases). From germline, CDR1 is MNHEY and CDR2 SMNVEV (reference sequence). Between the trimmed V and J ends, which lost 7 bases and 0 bases, there was a span of 10 bases. This CDR3 has 13 amino acids. The CDR3 coding sequence is TGTGCCAGCATAGGCGGGAACTCCTACGAGCAGTACTTC. This encodes CASIGGNSYEQYF.

The chain combines TRBV18 with TRBJ2-1; 9 positions match TRBD2. The germline V gene encodes CDR1 KGHSH and CDR2 LQKENI. The junction had 6 bases not matched to a gene; V was cut back by 1 base and J by 5 bases. The CDR3 is 16 residues long. The CDR3 loop reads CASSPRLAGVDNEQFF. The CDR3 DNA reads as TGTGCCAGCTCACCACGGTTAGCGGGAGTGGACAATGAGCAGTTCTTC. Full variable domain (missing parts from reference TRBV18 and TRBJ2-1): NAGVMQNPRHLVRRRGQEARLRCSPMKGHSHVYWYRQLPEEGLKFMVYLQKENIIDESGMPKERFSAEFPKEGPSILRIQQVVRGDSAAYFCASSPRLAGVDNEQFFGPGTRLTVL.

This clone was picked up a small number of times. The chain has TRBV6-2 or TRBV6-3 and TRBJ2-5, with 9 positions matching TRBD1. Per the germline V gene, CDR1 is MNHEY and CDR2 is SVGEGT. V lost 2 bases and J lost 5; bases outside the gene matches: 12. The CDR3 spans 17 residues. The CDR3 bases are TGTGCCAGCAGTTACCAACGCAGGACAGGGGCGAGGGAGACCCAGTACTTC. Translated: CASSYQRRTGARETQYF.

The chain links TRBV3-1 (or the pseudogene TRBV3-2) to TRBJ2-5; D is unresolved. Germline loops: CDR1 LGHDT, CDR2 YNNKEL (reference sequence). The CDR3 is made up of 12 amino acids. V dropped 1 base and J dropped 7 bases, with 7 bases sitting between them. The CDR3 here is CASSQGSGTQYF. The CDR3, as DNA: TGTGCCAGCAGCCAAGGTTCCGGGACCCAGTACTTC.

The gene calls are TRBV28 and TRBJ2-1, with a possible D match to TRBD1 (5 bases). The CDR3 contains 13 residues. Trimming removed 10 bases from V and 0 bases from J, with 10 bases in between. Per germline, CDR1 MDHEN and CDR2 SYDVKM. In DNA form, the CDR3 reads TGTGCCACCACAGGAAGCTCCTACAATGAGCAGTTCTTC. Residues: CATTGSSYNEQFF.

The genes are TRBV3-1 (or the pseudogene TRBV3-2) and TRBJ2-7; 7 nucleotides align to TRBD2. In germline, CDR1 is LGHDT, CDR2 YNNKEL (reference sequence). The CDR3 runs to 14 residues. V lost 0 bases, J lost 2 bases, and 1 base stayed unmatched. The chain's CDR3 is CASSQEGGAYEQYF. The CDR3 region has the DNA TGTGCCAGCAGCCAAGAGGGGGGGGCCTACGAGCAGTACTTC.

The V call is TRBV5-1, the J call TRBJ2-7; D possibly corresponds to TRBD1 (5 bases). The germline V gene encodes CDR1 SGHRS and CDR2 YFSETQ. Trimming cost V 1 base and J 2 bases, with 10 bases left between them. This CDR3 has 14 residues. CDR3 DNA: TGCGCCAGCAGCTTGCTTTCGGACACCTACGAGCAGTACTTC. Protein product: CASSLLSDTYEQYF.

This clone was detected a few times. The rearrangement uses TRBV9 and TRBJ2-5; a weak D match, TRBD2 (6 bases). The V gene's germline CDR1 is SGDLS and CDR2 YYNGEE. Trimming shortened V by 0 bases and J by 5 bases, and 11 bases separated the two germline ends. The length of the CDR3 is 14 residues. The CDR3 region has the DNA TGTGCCAGCAGCGTAGATGGGAGGACGGAGACCCAGTACTTC. As protein: CASSVDGRTETQYF.

This chain uses TRBV7-9 with TRBJ1-6; no definite D call. Trimming pared 5 bases from V and 2 bases from J, leaving 13 bases between. This CDR3 region has 16 residues. The V gene's germline CDR1 is SEHNR and CDR2 FQNEAQ (reference sequence). The CDR3 sequence is CASSPDGVPYNSPLHF. The CDR3 DNA reads TGTGCCAGCAGCCCCGACGGGGTTCCCTATAATTCACCCCTCCACTTT.

Here the CDR3 DNA reads TGTGCCACCGCTCGGGGAACTGAAGCTTTCTTT. The encoded protein is CATARGTEAFF. The V gene is TRBV6-5, the J gene TRBJ1-1; no clear D. The CDR3 covers 11 residues. Germline-derived CDR1 and CDR2 are MNHEY and SVGAGI. Trimming removed 10 bases from V and 5 bases from J, with 11 bases in between.